The 3 T cell receptor beta chains given below trace back to one sample, sequenced in a study of T cell responses to AZD1222 COVID-19 vaccine (dated by TCRdb to the early 2020s). Reading the label with the study, this specimen's time point is: baseline before first vaccination. Library construction relied on the immunoSEQ multiplex PCR assay. TCRdb provides this immuneACCESS table in a form limited to in-frame rearrangements. Some clones are lacking; in checked studies, under half of them reflect an unresolved V gene, and why the rest are absent is not known. The sample records 150,000 to 200,000 clones, approximately 94% of which are singletons. The ten top clones hold roughly 9.2% of the sample. This sample comprised peripheral blood, obtained on day 0 of AZD1222 vaccination. The receptors shown here come from an adult in good health.

The gene calls are TRBV14 and TRBJ2-5; 7 bases are shared with TRBD1. The CDR3 covers 19 residues. CDR1 SGHDN and CDR2 FVKESK come from the germline V gene. V was clipped by 1 base and J by 4 bases; unmatched bases: 18. This chain's CDR3 is CASSQASQGQPILRETQYF. The CDR3 coding sequence is TGTGCCAGCAGCCAAGCCTCCCAGGGACAGCCGATTTTGCGAGAGACCCAGTACTTC.

The rearrangement links TRBV7-8 to TRBJ1-1; weak D call: TRBD1 (6 bases). Deletions cut 5 bases from V and 1 base from J, with 14 bases between. The length of the CDR3 is 15 residues. Looked up from germline, CDR1 is SGHVS and CDR2 is FQNEAQ. The CDR3 region has the DNA TGTGCCAGCAGCCCACAGATGGGGGCGAACACTGAAGCTTTCTTT. Protein: CASSPQMGANTEAFF. Filled out from reference TRBV7-8 and TRBJ1-1, the complete variable domain reads GAGVSQSPRYKVAKRGQDVALRCDPISGHVSLFWYQQALGQGPEFLTYFQNEAQLDKSGLPSDRFFAERPEGSVSTLKIQRTQQEDSAVYLCASSPQMGANTEAFFGQGTRLTVV.

This chain connects TRBV11-2 to TRBJ1-1; a possible D gene is TRBD1 (6 bases). With 5 bases removed from V and 6 bases from J, the gap between germline ends came to 10 bases. Per the germline V gene, CDR1 is SGHAT and CDR2 is FQNNGV. The CDR3 has 12 amino acids. The CDR3 sequence is CASSHHRAEAFF. In DNA form, the CDR3 reads TGTGCCAGCAGCCATCACAGGGCTGAAGCTTTCTTT.